This T cell receptor beta chain was profiled in a study of blood T cell repertoires in COVID-19. Study information: Specimens from acute and convalescent COVID-19 originated in the United States, Italy and Spain. The cDNA or gDNA used as material had been derived from T cells, B-cell-depleted T cells, or PBMCs.

In the original processing: Reference gene primer amplification in the assay estimated nucleated cell counts. The data were produced by immunoSEQ multiplex PCR, yet TCRdb's version contains in-frame clones alone and is incomplete. The V and J calls and clone size come from that table; D and trimming were worked out from the DNA. The sample consists of 130,000 or so clones, over 65% of them appearing once. V was clipped by 5 bases and J by 8 bases; unmatched bases: 5. This CDR3 comprises 12 residues. Per the germline V gene, CDR1 is SGHTA and CDR2 is FQGNSA. The clonotype comes from a woman aged 70 to 79 with acute or convalescent COVID-19. The rearrangement links TRBV7-2 to TRBJ1-2; 7 bases map to TRBD1. The sequenced sample was peripheral blood. In nucleotides, the CDR3 is TGTGCCAGCAGCCGGGACAGTGGGGGCTACACCTTC. It is translated as CASSRDSGGYTF.